A selection of T cell receptor beta chains follows, all from one sample in a study of blood T cells in healthy people across ages. Using its own MiXCR run on the 5' RACE reads, TCRdb lists one record per CDR3 protein. This repertoire shows fewer than 950,000 distinct CDR3 sequences, 53% found once; its top ten account for approximately 40%. Sequencing used blood. The receptors stem from a man older than 75 in good health. Both conserved end residues are part of each CDR3. A D gene is named only where the DNA matches it firmly. Only some rows state a clone size, as once, few, many or a class for expanded clones.

d_call	j_call	v_call	clone_size	cdr3_nt	cdr3_aa
.	TRBJ2-7	TRBV5-1	.	TGCGCCAGCAGCCCCGTAGGAGGGGGCTTGGGTCAATTCTTCTACGAGCAGTACTTC	CASSPVGGGLGQFFYEQYF
.	TRBJ2-1	TRBV28	.	TGTGCCAGCTACGAAGCAGGGAAAGACTACAATGAGCAGTTCTTC	CASYEAGKDYNEQFF
.	TRBJ2-1	TRBV5-1	.	TGCGCCAGCAGCTTTGCCCGCCGCGGGAAGGCCTACAATGAGCAGTTCTTC	CASSFARRGKAYNEQFF
.	TRBJ1-5	TRBV5-1	.	TGCGCCAGCAGCTTGGGGCAGGGAGAGCCCCAGCATTTT	CASSLGQGEPQHF
.	TRBJ2-7	TRBV29-1	many	TGCAGCGTTCGTCCCGGCTCCTACGAGCAGTACTTC	CSVRPGSYEQYF
.	TRBJ2-7	TRBV20-1	.	TGCAGTGCACGGAGGGCCGTGGGACGGACCTACGAGCAGTACTTC	CSARRAVGRTYEQYF
.	TRBJ2-3	TRBV21-1	few	TGTGCCAGCAGCTTGCGTGAGACTTTAGGACTAGCGGAGTGCAAAGATACGCAGTATTTT	CASSLRETLGLAECKDTQYF
TRBD2	TRBJ2-7	TRBV20-1	.	TGCAGTGCTTTAAAGCGGGAGACATACGAGCAGTACTTC	CSALKRETYEQYF
TRBD2	TRBJ2-7	TRBV7-8	.	TGTGCCAGCAGCTTAGCCAGACTAGCGGGCCGGACCAATTACGAGCAGTACTTC	CASSLARLAGRTNYEQYF
.	TRBJ2-7	TRBV3-1	many	TGTGCCAGCAGCCAGGGAGGGGGCTCCTACGAGCAGTACTTC	CASSQGGGSYEQYF
TRBD2	TRBJ2-1	TRBV9	.	TGTGCCAGCAGCCGTAGTCCTAGCGGGACCCATAGGTGGTTCTTC	CASSRSPSGTHRWFF
.	TRBJ2-5	TRBV30	.	TGTGCCTGGAGTGTTCTCGAGACCCAGTACTTC	CAWSVLETQYF
.	TRBJ1-2	TRBV2	.	TGTGCCACCTGGGGTACAGGGGGCTACACCTTC	CATWGTGGYTF
.	TRBJ1-2	TRBV7-9	.	TGTGCCAGCAGCTGGAGGGACTTTGATAACTATGGCTACACCTTC	CASSWRDFDNYGYTF
.	TRBJ2-1	TRBV4-1	.	TGCGCCAGCAGCCAAGATATTCGGGCCTGGGATGAGCAGTTCTTC	CASSQDIRAWDEQFF
TRBD2	TRBJ2-1	TRBV2	.	TGTGCCAGCAGGGATAGCGGGAGGGATGAGCAGTTCTTC	CASRDSGRDEQFF
.	TRBJ2-2	TRBV12-3/TRBV12-4	.	TGTGCCAGCAGCCCTTCCGGGTTGCGCACCGGGGAGCTGTTTTTT	CASSPSGLRTGELFF
.	TRBJ2-1	TRBV7-2	.	TGTGCCAGCAGCCTTAATAAGTTTTGGCAGTATCCCTACAATGAGCAGTTCTTC	CASSLNKFWQYPYNEQFF
.	TRBJ1-4	TRBV2	.	TGTGCCAGCGGGGCTCGATCTGCAACTAATGAAAAACTGTTTTTT	CASGARSATNEKLFF
.	TRBJ1-5	TRBV7-2	few	TGTGCCAGCAGCCCGGTCCCGGACAACCGGCCCCAGCATTTT	CASSPVPDNRPQHF
TRBD1	TRBJ2-7	TRBV7-9	.	TGTGCCAGCAGCTTCACAGGGGTCTACGAGCAGTACTTC	CASSFTGVYEQYF
TRBD2	TRBJ2-7	TRBV20-1	.	TGCAGTGCTGGCGGGACTAACGGGAACTACGAGCAGTACTTC	CSAGGTNGNYEQYF
TRBD2	TRBJ2-1	TRBV7-9	.	TGTGCCAGCACCTCCCCCGGGGTAGCGGGGAACTATGAGCAGTTCTTC	CASTSPGVAGNYEQFF
.	TRBJ2-3	TRBV3-1	.	TGTGCCAGCAGCCAAGATGGGCGGGTCGACAGATACGCGTATTTT	CASSQDGRVDRYAYF
TRBD2	TRBJ2-3	TRBV7-2	few	TGTGCCAGCAGCCCGGAACTAGCGGGAGGACACAGATACGCGTATTTT	CASSPELAGGHRYAYF
.	TRBJ2-1	TRBV7-2	.	TGTGCCAGCAGCTTAGGCCGGGAACGTTTTGTGGATGAGCAGTTCTTC	CASSLGRERFVDEQFF
.	TRBJ2-1	TRBV4-1	.	TGCGCCAGCAGCCACCTACGGGGGGCCGGGTACAATGAGCAGTTCTTC	CASSHLRGAGYNEQFF
.	TRBJ2-1	TRBV29-1	.	TGCAGCGTTGAAGATCCAGGCCTAGGAGCCTACAATGAGCAGTTCTTC	CSVEDPGLGAYNEQFF
.	TRBJ1-6	TRBV12-3/TRBV12-4	.	TGTGCCAGAAGTTTAGCCATGGGCGGCAACAGCAATTCACCCCTCCACTTT	CARSLAMGGNSNSPLHF
.	TRBJ2-7	TRBV3-1	few	TGTGCCAGCAGCCAAGGGGGGACTGGTGGTACCTACGAGCAGTACTTC	CASSQGGTGGTYEQYF
TRBD2	TRBJ2-7	TRBV20-1	.	TGCAGTGCTAAGCGGTCGGGACTAGCGAAACACGAGCAGTACTTC	CSAKRSGLAKHEQYF
.	TRBJ1-2	TRBV29-1	.	TGCAGCGTTGAAGTCGGGACGGCCGCGGGCTACACCTTC	CSVEVGTAAGYTF
.	TRBJ1-1	TRBV13	.	TGTGCCAGCAGCCCACCTCTAACGGAGTCTGCTTTCTTT	CASSPPLTESAFF
.	TRBJ2-7	TRBV18	.	TGTGCCAGCTCACCACTGGATCAGGGGGGCGAGCAGTACTTC	CASSPLDQGGEQYF
TRBD1	TRBJ1-4	TRBV7-7	.	TGTGCTAGCAGCTCTACAGGGGGATTCGGTGAAAAACTGTTTTTT	CASSSTGGFGEKLFF
.	TRBJ2-7	TRBV10-3	.	TGTGCCATCAGTGATAGGCAGCCCTCCTACGAGCAGTACTTC	CAISDRQPSYEQYF
.	TRBJ1-2	TRBV29-1	.	TGCAGCGTGGCACCCGGGGGCTATGGCTACACCTTC	CSVAPGGYGYTF
.	TRBJ2-7	TRBV7-2	.	TGTGCCAGCAGCTTAGTGCTCCGCGACGAGCAGTACTTC	CASSLVLRDEQYF
TRBD2	TRBJ2-5	TRBV11-2	.	TGTGCCAGCAGCCTACTCCCGGGAGGGCTCCAAGAGACCCAGTACTTC	CASSLLPGGLQETQYF
.	TRBJ2-1	TRBV11-1	few	TGTGCCAGCAGCTTGGAACAGGTCGACTACAATGAGCAGTTCTTC	CASSLEQVDYNEQFF
TRBD1	TRBJ2-1	TRBV6-2/TRBV6-3	.	TGTGCCAGCAGACCGGACAGGGGGAATGAGCAGTTCTTC	CASRPDRGNEQFF
.	TRBJ2-5	TRBV12-3/TRBV12-4	.	TGTGCCAGCACCGATCAGCGGGCAGAGACCCAGTACTTC	CASTDQRAETQYF
.	TRBJ2-7	TRBV18	many	TGTGCCAGCTCACCGGGGAAGGAGTTAGGGGAGCAGTACTTC	CASSPGKELGEQYF
.	TRBJ2-5	TRBV6-6	once	TGTGCCAGCAGTCCCCCTGGGGTCGTGGAGACCCAGTACTTC	CASSPPGVVETQYF
.	TRBJ2-1	TRBV28	.	TGTGCCGGCAGCCTTATCCCGGGGTTCTACAATGAGCAGTTCTTC	CAGSLIPGFYNEQFF